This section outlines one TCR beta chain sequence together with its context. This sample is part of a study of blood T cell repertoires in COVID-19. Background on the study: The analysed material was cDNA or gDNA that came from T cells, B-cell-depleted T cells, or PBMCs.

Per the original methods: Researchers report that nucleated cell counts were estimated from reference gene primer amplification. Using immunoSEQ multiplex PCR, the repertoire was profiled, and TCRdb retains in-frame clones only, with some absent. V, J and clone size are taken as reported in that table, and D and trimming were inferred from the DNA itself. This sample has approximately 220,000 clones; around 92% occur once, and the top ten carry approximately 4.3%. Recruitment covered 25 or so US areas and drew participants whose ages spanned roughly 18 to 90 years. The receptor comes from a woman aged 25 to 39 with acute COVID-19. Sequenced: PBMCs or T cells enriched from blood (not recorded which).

CDR3 sequence reads: CASSLATNEKLFF. In DNA form, the CDR3 reads TGCGCCAGCAGCTTGGCGACTAATGAAAAACTGTTTTTT. This chain connects TRBV5-1 to TRBJ1-4; no definite D call. This CDR3 has 13 amino acids. Germline CDR1 reads SGHRS; CDR2 reads YFSETQ. The V and J ends lost 0 bases and 2 bases respectively, with 2 bases between them.